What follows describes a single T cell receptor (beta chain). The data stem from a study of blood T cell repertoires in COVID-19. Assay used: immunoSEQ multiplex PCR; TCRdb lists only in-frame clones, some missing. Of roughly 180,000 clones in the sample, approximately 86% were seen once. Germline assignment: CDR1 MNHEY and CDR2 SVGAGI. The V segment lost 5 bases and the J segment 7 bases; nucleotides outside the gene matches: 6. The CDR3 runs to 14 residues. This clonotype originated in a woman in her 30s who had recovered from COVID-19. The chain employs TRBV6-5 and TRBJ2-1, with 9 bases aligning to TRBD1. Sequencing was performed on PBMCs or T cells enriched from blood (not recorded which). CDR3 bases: TGTGCCAGCAGTACCGGGACAGGGATAAATGAGCAGTTCTTC. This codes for CASSTGTGINEQFF.